The clone carrying this T cell receptor (beta chain) was picked up many times. TCRdb processed the RACE reads anew with MiXCR; each CDR3 protein has one entry. The sample lists roughly 190,000 distinct CDR3 sequences, approximately 20% occurring once. These data belong to a study of human T cells and chemical hapten exposure. Time point defined: patch test 1, 2 weeks after DPC sensitization. Treatment in this sample: therapeutic diphenylcyclopropenone sensitization with weekly scalp DPC. V was clipped by 5 bases and J by 4 bases; unmatched bases: 4. CDR1 is SEHNR and CDR2 is FQNEAQ in the germline V gene (reference sequence). This CDR3 is 15 amino acids long.

The TCR was taken from a woman between 50 and 59 years old with alopecia areata. Some clones in this sample may be carry-over from other donors' samples. The sequences come from whole blood, collected in connection with sensitization to the hapten diphenylcyclopropenone (DPC). The rearrangement links TRBV7-9 to TRBJ2-7; 14 bases agree with TRBD2. DNA of the CDR3: TGTGCCAGCAGCGGGACTAGCGGGAGTCCTTACGAGCAGTACTTC. It translates to CASSGTSGSPYEQYF.